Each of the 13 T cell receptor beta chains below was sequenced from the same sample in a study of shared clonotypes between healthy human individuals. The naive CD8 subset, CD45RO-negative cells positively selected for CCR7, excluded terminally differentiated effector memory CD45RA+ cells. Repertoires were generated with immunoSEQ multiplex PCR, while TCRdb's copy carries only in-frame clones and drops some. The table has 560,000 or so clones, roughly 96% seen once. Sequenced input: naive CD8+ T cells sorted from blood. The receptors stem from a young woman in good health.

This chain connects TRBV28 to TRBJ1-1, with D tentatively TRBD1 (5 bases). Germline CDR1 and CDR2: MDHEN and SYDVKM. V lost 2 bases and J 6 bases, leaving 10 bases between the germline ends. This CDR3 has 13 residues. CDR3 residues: CASSLRRGAEAFF. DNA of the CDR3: TGTGCCAGCAGTTTAAGGCGGGGCGCTGAAGCTTTCTTT.

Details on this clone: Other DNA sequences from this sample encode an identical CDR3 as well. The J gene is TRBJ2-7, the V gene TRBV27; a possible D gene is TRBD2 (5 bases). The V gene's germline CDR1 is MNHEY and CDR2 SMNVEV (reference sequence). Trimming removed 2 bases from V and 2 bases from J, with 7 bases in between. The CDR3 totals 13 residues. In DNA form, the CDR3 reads TGTGCCAGCAGTTTACGGGGAGCCTACGAGCAGTACTTC. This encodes CASSLRGAYEQYF.

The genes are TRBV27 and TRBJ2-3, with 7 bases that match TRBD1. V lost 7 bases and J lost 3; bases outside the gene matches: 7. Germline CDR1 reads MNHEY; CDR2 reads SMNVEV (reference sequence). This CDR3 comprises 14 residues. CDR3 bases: TGTGCCAGCACCGGGGACAGTTTAACAGATACGCAGTATTTT. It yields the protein CASTGDSLTDTQYF.

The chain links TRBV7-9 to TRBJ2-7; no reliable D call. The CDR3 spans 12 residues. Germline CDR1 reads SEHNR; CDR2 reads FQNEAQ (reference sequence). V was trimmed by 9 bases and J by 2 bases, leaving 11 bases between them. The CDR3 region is CASCNLAYEQYF. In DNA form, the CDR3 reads TGTGCCAGTTGTAATCTGGCCTACGAGCAGTACTTC.

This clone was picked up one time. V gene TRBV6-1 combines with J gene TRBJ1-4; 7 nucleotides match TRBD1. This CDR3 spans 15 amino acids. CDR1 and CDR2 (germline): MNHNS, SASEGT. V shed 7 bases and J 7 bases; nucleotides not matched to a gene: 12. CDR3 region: CASTTGQYMAEKLFF. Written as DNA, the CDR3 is TGTGCCAGCACTACGGGACAGTATATGGCTGAAAAACTGTTTTTT.

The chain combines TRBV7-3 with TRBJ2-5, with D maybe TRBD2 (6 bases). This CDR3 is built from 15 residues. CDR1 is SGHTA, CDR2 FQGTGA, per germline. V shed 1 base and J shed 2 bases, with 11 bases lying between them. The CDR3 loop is CASSLIGTPQETQYF. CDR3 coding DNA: TGTGCCAGCAGCTTAATTGGGACTCCACAAGAGACCCAGTACTTC.

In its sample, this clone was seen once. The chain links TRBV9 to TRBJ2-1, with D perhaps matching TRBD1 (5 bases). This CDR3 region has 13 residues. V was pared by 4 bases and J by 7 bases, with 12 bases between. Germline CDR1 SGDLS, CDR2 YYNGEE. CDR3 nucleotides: TGTGCCAGCAGCCCAGGGTTCCCAAATGAGCAGTTCTTC. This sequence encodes CASSPGFPNEQFF. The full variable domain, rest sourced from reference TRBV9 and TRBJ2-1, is DSGVTQTPKHLITATGQRVTLRCSPRSGDLSVYWYQQSLDQGLQFLIQYYNGEERAKGNILERFSAQQFPDLHSELNLSSLELGDSALYFCASSPGFPNEQFFGPGTRLTVL.

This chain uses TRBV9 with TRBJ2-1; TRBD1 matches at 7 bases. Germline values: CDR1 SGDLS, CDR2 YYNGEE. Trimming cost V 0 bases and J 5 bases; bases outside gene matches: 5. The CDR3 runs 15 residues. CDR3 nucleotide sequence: TGTGCCAGCAGCGTAGAGGACAGGACCGACAATGAGCAGTTCTTC. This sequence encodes CASSVEDRTDNEQFF. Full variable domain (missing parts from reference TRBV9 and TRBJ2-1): DSGVTQTPKHLITATGQRVTLRCSPRSGDLSVYWYQQSLDQGLQFLIQYYNGEERAKGNILERFSAQQFPDLHSELNLSSLELGDSALYFCASSVEDRTDNEQFFGPGTRLTVL.

CDR3 DNA: TGTGCCAGCAGCACGGGACTAGCCAGCTACGAGCAGTACTTC. This translates into CASSTGLASYEQYF. The chain links TRBV13 to TRBJ2-7, with 9 bases aligning to TRBD2. Trimming at V came to 5 bases and at J to 3 bases, leaving 5 bases not matched to a gene. CDR3 length: 14 amino acids. CDR1 PRHDT and CDR2 FYEKMQ come from the germline V gene (reference sequence).

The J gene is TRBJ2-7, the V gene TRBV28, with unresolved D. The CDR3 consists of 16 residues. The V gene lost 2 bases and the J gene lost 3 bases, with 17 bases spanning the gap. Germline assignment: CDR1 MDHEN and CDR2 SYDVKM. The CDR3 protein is CASSLGVHTDHYEQYF. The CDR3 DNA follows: TGTGCCAGCAGTTTAGGCGTCCACACTGACCACTACGAGCAGTACTTC.

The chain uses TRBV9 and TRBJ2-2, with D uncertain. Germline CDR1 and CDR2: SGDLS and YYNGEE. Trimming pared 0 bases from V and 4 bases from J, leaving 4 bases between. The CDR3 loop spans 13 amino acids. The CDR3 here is CASSVGATGELFF. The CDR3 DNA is TGTGCCAGCAGCGTAGGAGCCACCGGGGAGCTGTTTTTT.

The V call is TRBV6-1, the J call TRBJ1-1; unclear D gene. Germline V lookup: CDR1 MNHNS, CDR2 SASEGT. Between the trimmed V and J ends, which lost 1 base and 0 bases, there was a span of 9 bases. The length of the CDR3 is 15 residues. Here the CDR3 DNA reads TGTGCCAGCAGTGAAGTTCGGATAGTGAACACTGAAGCTTTCTTT. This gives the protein CASSEVRIVNTEAFF.

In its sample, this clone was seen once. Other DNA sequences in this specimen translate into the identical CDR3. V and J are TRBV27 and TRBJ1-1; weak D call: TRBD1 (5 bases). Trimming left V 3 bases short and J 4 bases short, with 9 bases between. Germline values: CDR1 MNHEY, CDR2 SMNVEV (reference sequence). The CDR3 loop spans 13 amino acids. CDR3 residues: CASSLQGGTEAFF. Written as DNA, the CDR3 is TGTGCCAGCAGTTTGCAGGGAGGCACTGAAGCTTTCTTT.